The entry below describes one T cell receptor beta chain. TCR beta sequences were obtained from blood CD8+ and CD4+ T cells. Controls were healthy donors chosen to match patients in age and sex. In contrast to the negatively isolated CD8+ and CD4+ T cells, TEMRA cells were FACS-enriched. From germline, CDR1 is SGHTA and CDR2 FQGNSA. V lost 4 bases to trimming and J lost 5 bases; unmatched junction nucleotides: 3. This CDR3 has 13 residues. These data originate in a study of CD8 T cells in Susac syndrome. With random hexamers, reverse transcription was performed on about 0.5 to 1 ug of RNA. With immunoSEQ multiplex PCR, TCR beta CDR3 was amplified across 54 Vbeta and 13 Jbeta. One entry per CDR3 protein results from TCRdb running MiXCR on the immunoSEQ multiplex PCR reads. The sample includes some 180,000 distinct CDR3 sequences, over 85% seen only once; the top ten take around 0.1%.

Sequenced material: CD4+ T cells from PBMCs. The TCR was taken from a human donor in good health. V usage is TRBV7-2 and J usage is TRBJ1-2; 8 bases align to TRBD1. The CDR3 protein is CASSSDRVYGYTF. CDR3 in DNA: TGTGCCAGCAGCTCGGACAGGGTATATGGCTACACCTTC.